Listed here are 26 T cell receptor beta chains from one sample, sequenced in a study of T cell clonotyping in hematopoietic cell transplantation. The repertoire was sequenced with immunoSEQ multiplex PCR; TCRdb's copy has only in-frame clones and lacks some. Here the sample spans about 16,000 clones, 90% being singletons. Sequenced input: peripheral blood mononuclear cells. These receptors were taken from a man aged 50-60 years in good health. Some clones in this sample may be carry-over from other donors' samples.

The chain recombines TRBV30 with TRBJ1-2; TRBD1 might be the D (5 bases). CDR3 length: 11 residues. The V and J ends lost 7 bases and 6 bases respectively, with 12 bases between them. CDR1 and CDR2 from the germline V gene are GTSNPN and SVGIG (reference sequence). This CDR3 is CALSGKHGYTF. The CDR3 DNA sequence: TGTGCCTTATCAGGGAAGCATGGCTACACCTTC.

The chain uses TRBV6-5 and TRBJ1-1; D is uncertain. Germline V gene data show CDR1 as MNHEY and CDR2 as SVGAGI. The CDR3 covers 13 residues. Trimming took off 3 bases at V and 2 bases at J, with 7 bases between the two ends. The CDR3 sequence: CASSYWGNTEAFF. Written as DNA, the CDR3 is TGTGCCAGCAGTTATTGGGGTAACACTGAAGCTTTCTTT.

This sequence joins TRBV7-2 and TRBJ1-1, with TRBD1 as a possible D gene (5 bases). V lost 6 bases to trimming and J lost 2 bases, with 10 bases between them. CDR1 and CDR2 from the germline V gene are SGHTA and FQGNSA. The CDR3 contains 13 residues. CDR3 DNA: TGTGCCAGCAGTTTACAGGAAAACACTGAAGCTTTCTTT. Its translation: CASSLQENTEAFF.

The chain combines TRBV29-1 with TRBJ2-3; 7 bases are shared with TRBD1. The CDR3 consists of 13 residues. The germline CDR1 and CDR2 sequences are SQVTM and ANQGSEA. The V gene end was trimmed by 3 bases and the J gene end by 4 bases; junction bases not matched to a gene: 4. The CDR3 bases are TGCAGCGTTGAGTTTAGGGGGCCAGATACGCAGTATTTT. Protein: CSVEFRGPDTQYF.

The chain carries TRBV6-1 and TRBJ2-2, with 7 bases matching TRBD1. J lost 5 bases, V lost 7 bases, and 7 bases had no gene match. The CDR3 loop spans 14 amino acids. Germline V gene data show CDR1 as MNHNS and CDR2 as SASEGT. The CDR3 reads CASTFETGTGELFF. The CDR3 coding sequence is TGTGCCAGCACCTTCGAGACAGGGACCGGGGAGCTGTTTTTT.

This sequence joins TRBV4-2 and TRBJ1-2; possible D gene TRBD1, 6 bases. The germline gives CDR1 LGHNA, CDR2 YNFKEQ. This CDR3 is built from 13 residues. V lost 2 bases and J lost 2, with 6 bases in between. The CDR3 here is CASSQQGNYGYTF. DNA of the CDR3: TGTGCCAGCAGCCAACAGGGGAACTATGGCTACACCTTC.

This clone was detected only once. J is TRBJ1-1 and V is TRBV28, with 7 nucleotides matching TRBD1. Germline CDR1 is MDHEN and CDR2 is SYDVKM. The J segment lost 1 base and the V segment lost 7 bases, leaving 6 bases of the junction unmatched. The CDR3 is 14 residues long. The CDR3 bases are TGTGCCAGCACTCGACAGGGCCGGAACACTGAAGCTTTCTTT. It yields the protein CASTRQGRNTEAFF.

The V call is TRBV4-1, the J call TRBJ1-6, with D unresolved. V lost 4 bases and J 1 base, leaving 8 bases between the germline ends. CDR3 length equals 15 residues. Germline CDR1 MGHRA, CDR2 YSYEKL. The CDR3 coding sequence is TGCGCCAGCAGCCTTCCTGGGTCCTATAATTCACCCCTCCACTTT. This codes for CASSLPGSYNSPLHF.

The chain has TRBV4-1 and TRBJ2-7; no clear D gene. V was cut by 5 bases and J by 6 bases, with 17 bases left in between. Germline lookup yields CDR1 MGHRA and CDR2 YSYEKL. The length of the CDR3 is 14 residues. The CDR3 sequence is CASSARLGLREQYF. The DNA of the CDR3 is TGCGCCAGCAGCGCCCGGTTAGGTTTGCGCGAGCAGTACTTC.

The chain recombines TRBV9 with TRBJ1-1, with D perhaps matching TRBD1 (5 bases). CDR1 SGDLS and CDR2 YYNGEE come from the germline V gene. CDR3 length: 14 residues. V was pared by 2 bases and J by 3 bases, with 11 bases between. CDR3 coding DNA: TGTGCCAGCAGCGTGGCAGGAGGGGACACTGAAGCTTTCTTT. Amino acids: CASSVAGGDTEAFF.

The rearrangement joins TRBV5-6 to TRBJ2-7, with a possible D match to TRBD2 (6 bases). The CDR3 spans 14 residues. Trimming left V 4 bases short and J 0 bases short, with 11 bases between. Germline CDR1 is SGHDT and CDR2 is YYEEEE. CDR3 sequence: CASSTRRGSYEQYF. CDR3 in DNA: TGTGCCAGCAGCACACGGAGGGGCTCCTACGAGCAGTACTTC.

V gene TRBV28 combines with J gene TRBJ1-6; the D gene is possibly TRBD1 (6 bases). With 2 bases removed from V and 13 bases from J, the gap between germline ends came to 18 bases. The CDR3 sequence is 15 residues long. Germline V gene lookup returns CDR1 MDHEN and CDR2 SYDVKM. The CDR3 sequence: CASSLQGNSVLPLHF. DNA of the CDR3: TGTGCCAGCAGTTTACAGGGGAATTCGGTTTTGCCCCTCCACTTT.

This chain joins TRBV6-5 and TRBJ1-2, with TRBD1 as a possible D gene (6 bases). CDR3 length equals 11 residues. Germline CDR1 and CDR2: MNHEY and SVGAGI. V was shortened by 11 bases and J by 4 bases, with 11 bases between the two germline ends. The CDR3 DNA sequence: TGTGCCTGCGGGGGCCCCTATGGCTACACCTTC. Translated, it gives CACGGPYGYTF.

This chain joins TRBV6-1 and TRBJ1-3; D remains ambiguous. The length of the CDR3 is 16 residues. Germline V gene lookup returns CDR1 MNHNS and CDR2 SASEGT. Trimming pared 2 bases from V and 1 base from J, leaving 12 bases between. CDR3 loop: CASSEQVLRSGNTIYF. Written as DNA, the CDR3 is TGTGCCAGCAGTGAACAGGTCTTAAGGTCTGGAAACACCATATATTTT.

As DNA, the CDR3 is TGTGCCAGCAGTATTGGGACCTCCTACGAGCAGTACTTC. Translation gives CASSIGTSYEQYF. This chain joins TRBV28 and TRBJ2-7, with D perhaps TRBD1 or TRBD2 (5 bases each). V lost 5 bases and J 0 bases, leaving 8 bases between the germline ends. The CDR3 sequence is 13 residues long. Germline CDR1 MDHEN, CDR2 SYDVKM.

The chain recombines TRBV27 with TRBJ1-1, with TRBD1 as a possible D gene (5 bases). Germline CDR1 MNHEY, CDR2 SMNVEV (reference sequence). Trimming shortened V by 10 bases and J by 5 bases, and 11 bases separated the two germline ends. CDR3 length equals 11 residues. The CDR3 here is CAIGGWTEAFF. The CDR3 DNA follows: TGTGCCATCGGGGGGTGGACTGAAGCTTTCTTT.

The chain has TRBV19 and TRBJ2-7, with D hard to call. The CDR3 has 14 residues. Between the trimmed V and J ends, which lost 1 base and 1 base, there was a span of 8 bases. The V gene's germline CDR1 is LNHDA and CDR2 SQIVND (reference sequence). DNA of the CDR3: TGTGCCAGTAGTATAGTCGGACCATCCTACGAGCAGTACTTC. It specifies CASSIVGPSYEQYF.

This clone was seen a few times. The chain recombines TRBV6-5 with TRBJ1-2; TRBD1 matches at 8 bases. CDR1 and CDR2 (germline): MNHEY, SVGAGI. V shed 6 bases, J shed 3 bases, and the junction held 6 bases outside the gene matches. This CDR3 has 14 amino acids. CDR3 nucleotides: TGTGCCAGCAGATTCAGGGGGCGCGACTATGGCTACACCTTC. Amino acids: CASRFRGRDYGYTF.

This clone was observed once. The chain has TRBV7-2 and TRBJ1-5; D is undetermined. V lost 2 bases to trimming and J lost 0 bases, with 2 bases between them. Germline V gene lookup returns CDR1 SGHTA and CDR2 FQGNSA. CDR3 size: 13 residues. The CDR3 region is CASSLNSNQPQHF. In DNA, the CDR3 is TGTGCCAGCAGCTTAAATAGCAATCAGCCCCAGCATTTT.

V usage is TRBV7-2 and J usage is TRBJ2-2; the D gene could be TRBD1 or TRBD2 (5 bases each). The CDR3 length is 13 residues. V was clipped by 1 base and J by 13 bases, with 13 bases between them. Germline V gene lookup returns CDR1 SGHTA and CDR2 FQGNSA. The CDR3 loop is CASSLGSGPLLFF. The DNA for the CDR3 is TGTGCCAGCAGCTTAGGCTCGGGGCCTTTGCTGTTTTTT.

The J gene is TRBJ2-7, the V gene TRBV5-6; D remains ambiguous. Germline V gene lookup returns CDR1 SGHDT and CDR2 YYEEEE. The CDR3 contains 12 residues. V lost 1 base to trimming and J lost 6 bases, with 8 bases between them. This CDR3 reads CASSLRAAEQYF. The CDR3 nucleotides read TGTGCCAGCAGCTTGCGGGCTGCCGAGCAGTACTTC. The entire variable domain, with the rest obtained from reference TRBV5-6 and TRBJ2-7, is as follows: DAGVTQSPTHLIKTRGQQVTLRCSPKSGHDTVSWYQQALGQGPQFIFQYYEEEERQRGNFPDRFSGHQFPNYSSELNVNALLLGDSALYLCASSLRAAEQYFGPGTRLTVT.

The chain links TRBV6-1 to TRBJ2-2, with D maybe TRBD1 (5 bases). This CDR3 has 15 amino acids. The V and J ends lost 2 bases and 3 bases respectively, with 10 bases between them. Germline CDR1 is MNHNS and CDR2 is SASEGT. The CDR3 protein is CASSEFGAYTGELFF. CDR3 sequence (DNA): TGTGCCAGCAGTGAATTTGGGGCCTACACCGGGGAGCTGTTTTTT.

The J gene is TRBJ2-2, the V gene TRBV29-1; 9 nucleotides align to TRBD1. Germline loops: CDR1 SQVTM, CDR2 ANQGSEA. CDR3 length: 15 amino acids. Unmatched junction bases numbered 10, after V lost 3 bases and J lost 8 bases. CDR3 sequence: CSVDNPRTGEGELFF. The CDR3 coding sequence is TGCAGCGTTGACAATCCGCGGACAGGGGAGGGGGAGCTGTTTTTT.

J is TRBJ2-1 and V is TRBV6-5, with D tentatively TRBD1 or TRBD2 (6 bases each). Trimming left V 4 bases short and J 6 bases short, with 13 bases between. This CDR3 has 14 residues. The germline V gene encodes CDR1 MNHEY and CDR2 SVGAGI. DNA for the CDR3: TGTGCCAGCAGTTCCTCGGGGGCCCCCAATGAGCAGTTCTTC. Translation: CASSSSGAPNEQFF.

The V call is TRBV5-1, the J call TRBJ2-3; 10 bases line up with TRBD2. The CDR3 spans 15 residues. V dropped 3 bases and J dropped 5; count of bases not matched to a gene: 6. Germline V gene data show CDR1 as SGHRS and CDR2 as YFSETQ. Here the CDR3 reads CASSWLAGEGDTQYF. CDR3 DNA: TGCGCCAGCAGCTGGCTAGCGGGGGAGGGAGATACGCAGTATTTT. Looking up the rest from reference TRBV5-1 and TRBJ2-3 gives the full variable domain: KAGVTQTPRYLIKTRGQQVTLSCSPISGHRSVSWYQQTPGQGLQFLFEYFSETQRNKGNFPGRFSGRQFSNSRSEMNVSTLELGDSALYLCASSWLAGEGDTQYFGPGTRLTVL.

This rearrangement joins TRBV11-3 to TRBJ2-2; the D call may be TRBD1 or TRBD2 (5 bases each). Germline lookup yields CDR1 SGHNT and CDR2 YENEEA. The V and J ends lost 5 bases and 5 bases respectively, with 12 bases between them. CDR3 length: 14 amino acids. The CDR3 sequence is CASSPYRTTGELFF. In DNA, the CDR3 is TGTGCCAGCAGCCCTTACAGGACTACCGGGGAGCTGTTTTTT. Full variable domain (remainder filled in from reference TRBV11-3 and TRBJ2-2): EAGVVQSPRYKIIEKKQPVAFWCNPISGHNTLYWYLQNLGQGPELLIRYENEEAVDDSQLPKDRFSAERLKGVDSTLKIQPAELGDSAVYLCASSPYRTTGELFFGEGSRLTVL.